The sequence of this T cell receptor (beta chain) was determined in a study of shared clonotypes between healthy human individuals. Comment on this clone: Its specificity is not known.

J gave up 6 bases and V 6 bases, and 6 bases lay outside the gene matches. This CDR3 comprises 14 residues. Germline-derived CDR1 and CDR2 are MDHEN and SYDVKM. All participating donors were Caucasian adults from Nashville, Tennessee. The data were produced by immunoSEQ multiplex PCR, yet TCRdb's version contains in-frame clones alone and is incomplete. The sample yields some 1,100,000 clones, about 80% seen once. Broader study findings: Large depth notwithstanding, sorted-subset sequencing proved incomplete by rarefaction.

The clonotype originates from a man aged 18-30 years in good health. Some clones in this sample may be carry-over from other donors' samples. The sequenced sample was memory CD4+ T cells from PBMCs. The subset is: CD45RA-negative fraction. This chain uses TRBV28 with TRBJ2-3; 10 bases line up with TRBD2. The chain's CDR3 is CASRASGGGDTQYF. The CDR3 DNA is TGTGCCAGCAGGGCTAGCGGGGGCGGGGATACGCAGTATTTT.